The sequence of this T cell receptor beta chain was determined in a study of T cells in Graves' hyperthyroidism and ophthalmopathy. For the diagnoses, clinical symptoms, serum thyroxine and TRAb, thyroid ultrasound and orbital computed tomography were used. Study-wide points: Appearing also in blood were most of the thyroid clonotypes expanded above 0.001. With a median lead of 6.5 months before onset, the model predicted ophthalmopathy.

Trimming pared 0 bases from V and 4 bases from J, leaving 12 bases between. The CDR3 loop spans 15 amino acids. Germline loops: CDR1 PRHDT, CDR2 FYEKMQ (reference sequence). This clonotype was counted many times. Antigen specificity is unknown. TCR beta CDR3 sequences were amplified from RNA transcripts. The HTBI set primed first-round TCR CDR3 RT-PCR. TCRdb redid the calling of the multiplex PCR reads with MiXCR, one entry per CDR3 protein. The table shows hundreds of thousands of distinct CDR3 sequences, with around 15% occurring only once. This TCR derives from a young woman with Graves' hyperthyroidism. The sequenced sample consisted of blood. The V gene is TRBV13, the J gene TRBJ1-1; no clear D. In DNA, the CDR3 is TGTGCCAGCAGCTTAGGGGAAGGGAGTGGCACTGAAGCTTTCTTT. Translating it yields CASSLGEGSGTEAFF.